This T cell receptor (beta chain) is drawn from a study of CD8 T cells in Susac syndrome. RNA was extracted with the RNeasy kit, and a quantity of 0.5 to 1 ug was reverse transcribed using random hexamers. TCRdb independently ran MiXCR on the immunoSEQ multiplex PCR reads; one entry per CDR3 protein. Of tens of thousands of distinct CDR3 sequences in the sample, roughly 93% are singletons; the top ten hold less than 0.16%. The sequencing sample was made of CD4+ T cells from PBMCs. The TCR comes from a human donor with Susac syndrome.

The CDR3 DNA reads as TGTGCCACCAGCAGGGACAGGGGCAGAGAAAAACTGTTTTTT. Its protein is CATSRDRGREKLFF. V and J are TRBV15 and TRBJ1-4, with 9 bases matching TRBD1. Germline-derived CDR1 and CDR2 are LNHNV and YYDKDF (reference sequence). The V gene end was trimmed by 3 bases and the J gene end by 8 bases; junction bases not matched to a gene: 4. The CDR3 is 14 amino acids.